This T cell receptor (beta chain) was observed in a study of cytomegalovirus exposure and HLA in healthy donors. CDR1 and CDR2 from the germline V gene are ENHRY and SYGVKD. The V end lost 6 bases, the J end lost 4 bases, and 28 bases lay between the germline ends. The CDR3 spans 19 residues. PCR involved 60 Vbeta and 13 Jbeta primers. TCRdb's table, derived via immunoSEQ multiplex PCR, lists solely in-frame clones and lacks some. The table records more than 85,000 clones, roughly 88% of them present only once. Turning to this clone: Its antigen is still unknown.

Study results and caveats: Cytomegalovirus status, reportedly, was diagnosed with high specificity and sensitivity by the classifier. Solely CMV serostatus was available to characterize immune exposure. Investigators reported 150 to 200 TCR beta chains as tied to cytomegalovirus. Later analysis showed most CMV-associated TCR beta chains appearing HLA-restricted.

Sequenced material: PBMCs. This chain uses TRBV10-3 with TRBJ1-3, with TRBD1 as a possible D gene (6 bases). The source of this sequence is a woman under 30 in good health and CMV-seronegative. CDR3 nucleotides: TGTGCCATCAGCGCGTCACCGGGTACAGGGCCCGTCGGAGGAAACACCATATATTTT. Translated: CAISASPGTGPVGGNTIYF.